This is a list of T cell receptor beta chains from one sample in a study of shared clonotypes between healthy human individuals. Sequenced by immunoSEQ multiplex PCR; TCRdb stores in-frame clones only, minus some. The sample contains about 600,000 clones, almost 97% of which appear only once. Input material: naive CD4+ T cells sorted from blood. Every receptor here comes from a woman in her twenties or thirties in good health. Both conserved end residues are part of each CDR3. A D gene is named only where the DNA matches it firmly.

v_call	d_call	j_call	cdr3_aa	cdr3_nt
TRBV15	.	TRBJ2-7	CATSLSSDSYEQYF	TGTGCCACCAGCCTATCGTCGGACAGCTACGAGCAGTACTTC
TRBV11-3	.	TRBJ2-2	CASSSPSGELFF	TGTGCCAGCAGCTCGCCGTCCGGGGAGCTGTTTTTT
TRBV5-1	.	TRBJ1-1	CASSTSIGQTPGTEAFF	TGCGCCAGCAGCACGAGTATCGGACAGACGCCAGGAACTGAAGCTTTCTTT
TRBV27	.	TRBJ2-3	CASKTPDTDTQYF	TGTGCCAGCAAGACTCCAGACACAGATACGCAGTATTTT
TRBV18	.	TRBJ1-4	CASSRDRGDSEKLFF	TGTGCCAGCTCTCGCGACCGAGGGGATTCTGAAAAACTGTTTTTT
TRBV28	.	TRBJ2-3	CASSLVSQGLADTQYF	TGTGCCAGCAGTTTAGTATCCCAGGGTCTGGCAGATACGCAGTATTTT
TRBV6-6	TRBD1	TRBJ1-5	CASTDDRGSGNQPQHF	TGTGCCAGCACCGACGACAGGGGCAGTGGCAATCAGCCCCAGCATTTT
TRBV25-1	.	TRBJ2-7	CASSEMGGYEQYF	TGTGCCAGCAGTGAAATGGGGGGCTACGAGCAGTACTTC
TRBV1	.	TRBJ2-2	CTSSQDGPWREGNTGELFF	TGCACCAGCAGCCAAGATGGGCCCTGGCGGGAGGGTAACACCGGGGAGCTGTTTTTT
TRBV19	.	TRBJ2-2	CASSIVQTGELFF	TGTGCCAGTAGTATAGTGCAGACCGGGGAGCTGTTTTTT
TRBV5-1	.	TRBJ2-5	CASSLGLPPETQYF	TGCGCCAGCAGCTTGGGTCTACCTCCGGAGACCCAGTACTTC
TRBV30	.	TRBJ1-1	CACPRPTEAFF	TGTGCCTGTCCGAGGCCCACTGAAGCTTTCTTT
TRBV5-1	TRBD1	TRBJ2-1	CASSLQQGADEQFF	TGCGCCAGCAGCTTGCAGCAGGGGGCAGATGAGCAGTTCTTC
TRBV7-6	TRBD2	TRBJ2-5	CASSFWRGIKEETQYF	TGTGCCAGCAGCTTTTGGCGGGGGATAAAAGAAGAGACCCAGTACTTC
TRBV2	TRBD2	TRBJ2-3	CASRGSSGGTDTQYF	TGTGCCAGCAGAGGGTCTAGCGGAGGGACAGATACGCAGTATTTT
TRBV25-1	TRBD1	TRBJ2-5	CASSDDRAPLRNF	TGTGCCAGCAGTGACGACAGGGCCCCTCTGAGGAACTTC
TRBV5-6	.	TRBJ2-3	CASSSMTDTQYF	TGTGCCAGCAGCAGTATGACAGATACGCAGTATTTT
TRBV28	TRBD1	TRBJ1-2	CASSLQGALGYTF	TGTGCCAGCAGTTTACAGGGGGCGCTCGGCTACACCTTC
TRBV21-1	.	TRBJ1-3	CREGPGTGRSAGNTIYF	TGTAGGGAAGGCCCCGGGACAGGGCGTAGCGCTGGAAACACCATATATTTT
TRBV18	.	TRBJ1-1	CASSPPSYTEAFF	TGTGCCAGCTCACCCCCCTCTTACACTGAAGCTTTCTTT
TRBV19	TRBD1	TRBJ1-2	CASSIGQGDGYGYTF	TGTGCCAGTAGTATAGGACAGGGGGACGGCTATGGCTACACCTTC
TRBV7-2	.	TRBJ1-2	CASRFTNYGYTF	TGTGCCAGCCGCTTCACGAACTATGGCTACACCTTC
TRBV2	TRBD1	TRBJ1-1	CASRTTGGTEAFF	TGTGCCAGCAGGACGACAGGGGGCACTGAAGCTTTCTTT
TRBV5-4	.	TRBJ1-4	CASSLNQGVNEKLFF	TGTGCCAGCAGCTTAAATCAGGGCGTGAATGAAAAACTGTTTTTT
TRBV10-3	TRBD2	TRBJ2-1	CAIRSKLAGDPYNEQFF	TGTGCCATCAGATCAAAACTAGCGGGAGATCCCTACAATGAGCAGTTCTTC
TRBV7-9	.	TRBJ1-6	CATSPLSNSPLHF	TGTGCCACCAGTCCCTTGTCGAATTCACCCCTCCACTTT
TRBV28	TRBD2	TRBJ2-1	CASRRTSRNEQFF	TGTGCCAGCAGACGGACTAGCAGGAATGAGCAGTTCTTC
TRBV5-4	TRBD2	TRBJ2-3	CASSFPGGGTQYF	TGTGCCAGCAGCTTTCCGGGGGGTGGTACGCAGTATTTT
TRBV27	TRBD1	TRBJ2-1	CASGTGQTGFKQFF	TGTGCCAGCGGCACGGGACAGACTGGATTCAAGCAGTTCTTC
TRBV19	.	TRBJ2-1	CASKAGEGYNEQFF	TGTGCCAGTAAGGCCGGGGAAGGATACAATGAGCAGTTCTTC
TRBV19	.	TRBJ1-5	CASSSPLNRKPQHF	TGTGCCAGTAGTAGTCCCCTCAATAGGAAGCCCCAGCATTTT
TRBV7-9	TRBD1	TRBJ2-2	CASSLLWSAGGPAGELFF	TGTGCCAGCAGCTTATTATGGTCGGCAGGGGGCCCCGCCGGGGAGCTGTTTTTT
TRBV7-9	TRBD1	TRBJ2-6	CASSSTGTGRFGANVLTF	TGTGCCAGCAGCAGTACCGGGACAGGGCGGTTTGGGGCCAACGTCCTGACTTTC
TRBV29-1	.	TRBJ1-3	CSVDSGNTIYF	TGCAGCGTTGATTCTGGAAACACCATATATTTT
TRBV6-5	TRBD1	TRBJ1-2	CASSRKGTGVLGYTF	TGTGCCAGCAGCCGGAAAGGGACAGGGGTATTGGGCTACACCTTC
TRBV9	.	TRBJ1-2	CASSVVGSLMWGYTF	TGTGCCAGCAGCGTAGTTGGCAGCCTAATGTGGGGCTACACCTTC
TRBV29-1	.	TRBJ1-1	CSIRTTAEFHTEAFF	TGCAGCATCAGAACCACGGCAGAGTTTCACACTGAAGCTTTCTTT
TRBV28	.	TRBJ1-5	CASSPGTRAPRSNQPQHF	TGTGCCAGCAGTCCGGGGACCAGGGCCCCGCGGAGCAATCAGCCCCAGCATTTT
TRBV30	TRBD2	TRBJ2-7	CAWSSSGSEQYF	TGTGCCTGGAGCTCTAGCGGATCCGAGCAGTACTTC
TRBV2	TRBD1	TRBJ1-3	CASREQGGAGNTIYF	TGTGCCAGCAGGGAACAGGGGGGGGCTGGAAACACCATATATTTT
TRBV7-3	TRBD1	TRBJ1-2	CASSLTLGGGYTF	TGTGCCAGCAGCTTAACGCTAGGGGGCGGCTACACCTTC
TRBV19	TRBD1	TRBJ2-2	CASRGQGFPGELFF	TGTGCCAGCAGGGGACAGGGGTTCCCCGGGGAGCTGTTTTTT
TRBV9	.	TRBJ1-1	CASSVGGQGGTEAFF	TGTGCCAGCAGCGTGGGGGGCCAGGGTGGAACTGAAGCTTTCTTT
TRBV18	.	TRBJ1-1	CASSPTWVDTEAFF	TGTGCCAGCTCACCAACATGGGTGGACACTGAAGCTTTCTTT
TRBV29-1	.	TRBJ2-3	CSVEGGATDTQYF	TGCAGCGTTGAGGGGGGCGCGACAGATACGCAGTATTTT
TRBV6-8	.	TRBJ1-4	CASRRTESTNEKLFF	TGTGCCAGCAGAAGGACAGAATCAACTAATGAAAAACTGTTTTTT
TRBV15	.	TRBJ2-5	CATSRERAGSQWTQYF	TGTGCCACCAGCAGAGAAAGGGCGGGCAGCCAGTGGACCCAGTACTTC
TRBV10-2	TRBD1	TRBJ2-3	CASRTGQGTDTQYF	TGCGCCAGCAGGACGGGACAGGGAACAGATACGCAGTATTTT
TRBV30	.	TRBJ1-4	CAWKGQKLFF	TGTGCCTGGAAGGGGCAAAAACTGTTTTTT